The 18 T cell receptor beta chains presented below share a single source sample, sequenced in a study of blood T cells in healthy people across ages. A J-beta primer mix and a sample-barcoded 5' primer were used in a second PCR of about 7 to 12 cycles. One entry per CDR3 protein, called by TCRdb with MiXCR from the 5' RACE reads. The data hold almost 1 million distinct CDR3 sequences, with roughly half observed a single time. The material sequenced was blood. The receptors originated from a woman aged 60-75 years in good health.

In nucleotides, the CDR3 is TGTGCCAGCAGCTTCCGGGTATTGAATGGCTACACCTTC. Encoded protein: CASSFRVLNGYTF. The chain combines TRBV7-2 with TRBJ1-2; D gene ambiguous. V was pared by 3 bases and J by 6 bases, with 11 bases between. This CDR3 contains 13 residues. Germline V gene sequence: CDR1 SGHTA, CDR2 FQGNSA.

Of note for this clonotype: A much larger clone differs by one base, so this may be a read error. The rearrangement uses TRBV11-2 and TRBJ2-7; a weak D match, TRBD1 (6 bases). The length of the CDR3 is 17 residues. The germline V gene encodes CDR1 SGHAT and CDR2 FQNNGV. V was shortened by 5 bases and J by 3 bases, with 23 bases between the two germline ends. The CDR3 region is CASSPNRQAISFYEQYF. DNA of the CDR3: TGTGCCAGCAGCCCCAATCGACAGGCGATTAGCTTCTACGAGCAGTACTTC. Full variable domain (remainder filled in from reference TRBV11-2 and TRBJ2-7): EAGVAQSPRYKIIEKRQSVAFWCNPISGHATLYWYQQILGQGPKLLIQFQNNGVVDDSQLPKDRFSAERLKGVDSTLKIQPAKLEDSAVYLCASSPNRQAISFYEQYFGPGTRLTVT.

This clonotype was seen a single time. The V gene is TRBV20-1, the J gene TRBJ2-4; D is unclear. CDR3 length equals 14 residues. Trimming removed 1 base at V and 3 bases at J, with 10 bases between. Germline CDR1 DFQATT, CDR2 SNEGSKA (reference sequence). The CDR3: CSARATGSKNIQYF. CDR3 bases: TGCAGTGCTAGAGCAACTGGTAGCAAAAACATTCAGTACTTC.

CDR3 sequence reads: CSARDPVDLAKNIQYF. The CDR3 DNA is TGCAGTGCTAGAGATCCTGTCGATTTAGCCAAAAACATTCAGTACTTC. The V and J genes are TRBV20-1 and TRBJ2-4, with no clear D. Germline CDR1 reads DFQATT; CDR2 reads SNEGSKA (reference sequence). The CDR3 has 16 amino acids. V was trimmed by 0 bases and J by 0 bases, leaving 12 bases between them.

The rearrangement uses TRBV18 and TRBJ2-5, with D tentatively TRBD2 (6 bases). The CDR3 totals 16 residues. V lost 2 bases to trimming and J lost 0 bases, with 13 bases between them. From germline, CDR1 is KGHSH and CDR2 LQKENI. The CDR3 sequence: CASSPTLAGYQETQYF. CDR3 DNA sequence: TGTGCCAGCTCACCAACACTAGCTGGGTACCAAGAGACCCAGTACTTC.

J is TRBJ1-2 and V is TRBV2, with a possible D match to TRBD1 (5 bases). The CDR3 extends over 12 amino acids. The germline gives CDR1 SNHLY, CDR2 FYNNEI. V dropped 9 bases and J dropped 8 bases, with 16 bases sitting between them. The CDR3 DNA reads TGTGCCAGTCTCCCGGACATACAGGGCTACACCTTC. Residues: CASLPDIQGYTF.

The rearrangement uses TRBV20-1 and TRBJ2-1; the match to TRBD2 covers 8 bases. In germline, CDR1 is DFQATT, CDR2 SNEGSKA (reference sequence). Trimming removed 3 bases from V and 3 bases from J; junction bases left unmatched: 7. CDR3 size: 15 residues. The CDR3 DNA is TGCAGTGCTAGGGATGTGAGCGGGGGCTACAATGAGCAGTTCTTC. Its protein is CSARDVSGGYNEQFF.

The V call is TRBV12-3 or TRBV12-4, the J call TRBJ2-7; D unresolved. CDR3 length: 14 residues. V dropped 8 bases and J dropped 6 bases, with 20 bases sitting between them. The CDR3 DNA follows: TGTGCCAGCGGCCCCCCCGCCGGGTTTGGCGAGCAGTACTTC. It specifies CASGPPAGFGEQYF.

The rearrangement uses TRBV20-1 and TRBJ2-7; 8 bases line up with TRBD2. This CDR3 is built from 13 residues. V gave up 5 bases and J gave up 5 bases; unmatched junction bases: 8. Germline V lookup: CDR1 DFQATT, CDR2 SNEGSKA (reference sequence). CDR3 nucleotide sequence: TGCAGTGCTTACCCGGGACTAGGGCACGAGCAGTACTTC. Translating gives CSAYPGLGHEQYF.

CDR3 bases: TGTGCCAGCAGTGTGTACAGGGAAGGGCTCGAGCAGTACTTC. This encodes CASSVYREGLEQYF. V and J are TRBV12-3 or TRBV12-4 and TRBJ2-7; TRBD1 is a possible D gene (6 bases). The CDR3 is 14 amino acids. The V and J ends lost 5 bases and 6 bases respectively, with 17 bases between them.

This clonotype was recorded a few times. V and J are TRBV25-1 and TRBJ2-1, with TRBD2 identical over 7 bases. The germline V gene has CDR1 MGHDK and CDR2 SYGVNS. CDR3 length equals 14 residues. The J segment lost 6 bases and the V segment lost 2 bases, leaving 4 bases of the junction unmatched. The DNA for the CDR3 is TGTGCCAGCAGTGAACCCACGGGAGGCAATGAGCAGTTCTTC. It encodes CASSEPTGGNEQFF.

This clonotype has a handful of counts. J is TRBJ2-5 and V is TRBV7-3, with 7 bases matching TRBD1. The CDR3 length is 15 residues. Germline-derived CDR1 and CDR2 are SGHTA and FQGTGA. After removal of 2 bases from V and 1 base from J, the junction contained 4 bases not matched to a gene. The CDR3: CASSLGTASQETQYF. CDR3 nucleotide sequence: TGTGCCAGCAGCTTAGGGACAGCCTCCCAAGAGACCCAGTACTTC.

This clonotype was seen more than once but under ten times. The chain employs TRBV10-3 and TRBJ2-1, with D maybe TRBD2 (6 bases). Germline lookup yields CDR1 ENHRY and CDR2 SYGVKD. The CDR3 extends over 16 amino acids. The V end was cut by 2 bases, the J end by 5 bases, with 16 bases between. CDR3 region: CAISEPPGVFDNEQFF. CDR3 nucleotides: TGTGCCATCAGTGAGCCCCCGGGGGTATTCGACAATGAGCAGTTCTTC.

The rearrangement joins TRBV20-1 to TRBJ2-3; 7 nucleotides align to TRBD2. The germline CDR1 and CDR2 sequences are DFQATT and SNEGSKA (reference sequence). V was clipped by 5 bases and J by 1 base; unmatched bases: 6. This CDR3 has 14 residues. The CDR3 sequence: CSAPGTTGTDTQYF. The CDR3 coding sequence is TGCAGTGCTCCCGGGACTACCGGCACAGATACGCAGTATTTT.

CDR3 in DNA: TGTGCCAGCAGCCAATCCCACAGCACAGATACGCAGTATTTT. It translates to CASSQSHSTDTQYF. This sequence joins TRBV4-2 and TRBJ2-3; unclear D gene. The CDR3 is 14 residues long. Per the germline V gene, CDR1 is LGHNA and CDR2 is YNFKEQ. With 2 bases removed from V and 0 bases from J, the gap between germline ends came to 6 bases.

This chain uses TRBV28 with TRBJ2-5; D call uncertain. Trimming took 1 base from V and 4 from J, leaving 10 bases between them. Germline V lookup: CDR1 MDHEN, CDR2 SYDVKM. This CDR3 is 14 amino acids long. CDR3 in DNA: TGTGCCAGCAGTTTATTACAAGGCCCAGAGACCCAGTACTTC. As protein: CASSLLQGPETQYF.

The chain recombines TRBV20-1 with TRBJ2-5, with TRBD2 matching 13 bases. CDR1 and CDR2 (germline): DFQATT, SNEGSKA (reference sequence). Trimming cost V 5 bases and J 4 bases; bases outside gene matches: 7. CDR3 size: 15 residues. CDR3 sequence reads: CSARGLAGAGETQYF. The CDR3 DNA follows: TGCAGTGCTCGAGGACTAGCGGGGGCGGGAGAGACCCAGTACTTC.

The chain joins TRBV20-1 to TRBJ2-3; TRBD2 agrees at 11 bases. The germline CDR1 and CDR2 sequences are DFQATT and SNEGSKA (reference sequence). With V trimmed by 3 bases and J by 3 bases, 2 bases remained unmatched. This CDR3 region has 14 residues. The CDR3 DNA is TGCAGTGCTAGGACTAGCGGGGTTACAGATACGCAGTATTTT. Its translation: CSARTSGVTDTQYF.